This TCR beta chain was captured in a study of cytomegalovirus exposure and HLA in healthy donors. The wider study: Of approximately 400 genotyped donors, 81% clustered with self-reported Caucasian donors.

It was with 60 Vbeta and 13 Jbeta primers that the PCR ran. Sequenced by immunoSEQ multiplex PCR; TCRdb stores in-frame clones only, minus some. Among over 150,000 clones listed, 78% were seen once. The germline gives CDR1 SGHRS, CDR2 YFSETQ. Trimming pared 1 base from V and 1 base from J, leaving 5 bases between. The CDR3 is made up of 13 amino acids. As concerns this clone: Its antigen is undetermined.

Whole-study findings and limits: Among TCR beta chains of equal frequency, HLA-associated ones were more clonally expanded in a later analysis. The authors judged a highly shared variant cluster likely a sequencing artifact.

The TCR comes from a woman in her forties or fifties in good health and CMV-seropositive. Sequenced: PBMCs. This chain uses TRBV5-1 with TRBJ1-1; D gene uncertain. CDR3 sequence reads: CASSLSANTEAFF. CDR3 in DNA: TGCGCCAGCAGCTTGAGCGCGAACACTGAAGCTTTCTTT.